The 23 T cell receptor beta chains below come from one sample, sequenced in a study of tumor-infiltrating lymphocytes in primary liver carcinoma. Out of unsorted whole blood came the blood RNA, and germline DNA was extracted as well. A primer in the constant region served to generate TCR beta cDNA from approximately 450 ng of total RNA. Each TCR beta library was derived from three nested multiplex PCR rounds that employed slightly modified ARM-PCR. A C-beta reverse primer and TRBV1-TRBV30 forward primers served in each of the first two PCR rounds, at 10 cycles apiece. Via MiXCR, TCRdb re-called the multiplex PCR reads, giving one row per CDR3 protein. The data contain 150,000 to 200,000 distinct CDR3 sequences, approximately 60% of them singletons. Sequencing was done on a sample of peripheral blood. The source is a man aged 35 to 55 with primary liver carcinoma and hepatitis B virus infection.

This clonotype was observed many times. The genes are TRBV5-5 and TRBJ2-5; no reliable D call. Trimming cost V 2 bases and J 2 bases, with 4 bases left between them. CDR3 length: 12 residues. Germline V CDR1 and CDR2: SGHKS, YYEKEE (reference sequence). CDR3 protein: CASSLGQETQYF. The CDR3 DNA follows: TGTGCCAGCAGCTTAGGGCAAGAGACCCAGTACTTC. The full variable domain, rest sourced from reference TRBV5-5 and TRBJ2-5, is DAGVTQSPTHLIKTRGQQVTLRCSPISGHKSVSWYQQVLGQGPQFIFQYYEKEERGRGNFPDRFSARQFPNYSSELNVNALLLGDSALYLCASSLGQETQYFGPGTRLLVL.

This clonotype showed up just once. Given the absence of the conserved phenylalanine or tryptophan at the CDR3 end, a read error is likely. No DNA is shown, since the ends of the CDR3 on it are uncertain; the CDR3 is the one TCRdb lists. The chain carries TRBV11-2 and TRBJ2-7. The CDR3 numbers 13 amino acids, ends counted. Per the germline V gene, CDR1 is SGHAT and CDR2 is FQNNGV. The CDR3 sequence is CASSLGRSYEQHC.

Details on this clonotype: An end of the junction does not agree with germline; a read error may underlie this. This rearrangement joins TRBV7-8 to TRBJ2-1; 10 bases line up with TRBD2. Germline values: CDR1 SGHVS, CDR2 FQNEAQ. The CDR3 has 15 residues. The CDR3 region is CASSLSGRAYNEQLF. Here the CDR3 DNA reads TGTGCCAGCAGCCTAAGCGGGAGGGCTTACAATGAACAGCTCTTC.

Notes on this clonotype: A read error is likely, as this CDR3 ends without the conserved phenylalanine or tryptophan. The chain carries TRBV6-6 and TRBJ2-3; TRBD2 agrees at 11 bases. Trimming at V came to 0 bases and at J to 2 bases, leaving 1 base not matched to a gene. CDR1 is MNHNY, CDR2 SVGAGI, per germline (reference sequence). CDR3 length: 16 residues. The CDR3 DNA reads TGTGCCAGCAGTTACTCGACTAGCGGGATCACAGATACGCAGTATCTT. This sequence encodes CASSYSTSGITDTQYL.

CDR3 residues: CASTGTANYGYTF. The CDR3 region has the DNA TGCGCCAGCACCGGGACGGCGAACTATGGCTACACCTTC. This chain joins TRBV10-2 and TRBJ1-2; D possibly corresponds to TRBD1 (5 bases). The CDR3 runs 13 residues. Trimming took off 7 bases at V and 2 bases at J, with 11 bases between the two ends. In germline, CDR1 is WSHSY, CDR2 SAAADI.

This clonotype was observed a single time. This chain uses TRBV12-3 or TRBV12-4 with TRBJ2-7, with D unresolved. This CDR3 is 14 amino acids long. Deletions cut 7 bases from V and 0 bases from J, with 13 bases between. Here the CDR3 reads CASKVSWHSYEQYF. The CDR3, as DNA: TGTGCCAGCAAAGTCTCATGGCACTCCTACGAGCAGTACTTC.

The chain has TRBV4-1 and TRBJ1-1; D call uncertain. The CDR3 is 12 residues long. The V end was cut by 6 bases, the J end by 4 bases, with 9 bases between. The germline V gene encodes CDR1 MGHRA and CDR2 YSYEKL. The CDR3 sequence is CASRSVGTEAFF. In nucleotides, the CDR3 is TGCGCCAGCAGGTCAGTCGGCACTGAAGCTTTCTTT.

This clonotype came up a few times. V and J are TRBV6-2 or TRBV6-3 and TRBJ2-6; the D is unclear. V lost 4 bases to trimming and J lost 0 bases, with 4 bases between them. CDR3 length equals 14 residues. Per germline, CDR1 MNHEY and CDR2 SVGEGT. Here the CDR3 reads CASSWTSGANVLTF. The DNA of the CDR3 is TGTGCCAGCAGTTGGACCTCTGGGGCCAACGTCCTGACTTTC.

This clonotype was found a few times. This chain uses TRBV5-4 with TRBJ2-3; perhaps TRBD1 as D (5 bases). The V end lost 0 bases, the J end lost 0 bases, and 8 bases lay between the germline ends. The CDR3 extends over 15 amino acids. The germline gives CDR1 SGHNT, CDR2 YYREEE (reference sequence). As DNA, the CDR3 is TGTGCCAGCAGCTTGGGGGGCACCAGCACAGATACGCAGTATTTT. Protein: CASSLGGTSTDTQYF.

The CDR3 nucleotides are TGCGCCAGCAGCCAAGACGTCTCAGTAGGCGGGGAGCTGTTTTTT. Amino acids: CASSQDVSVGGELFF. This chain joins TRBV4-1 and TRBJ2-2; D is unclear. This CDR3 has 15 residues. V dropped 0 bases and J dropped 7 bases, with 12 bases sitting between them. Per the germline V gene, CDR1 is MGHRA and CDR2 is YSYEKL.

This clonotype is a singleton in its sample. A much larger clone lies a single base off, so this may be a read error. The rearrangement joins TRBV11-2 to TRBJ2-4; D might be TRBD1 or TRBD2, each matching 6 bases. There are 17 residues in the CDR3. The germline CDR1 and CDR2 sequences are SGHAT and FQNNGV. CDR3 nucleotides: TGTGCCAGCAGCCCCGCTGTAGCCTTCTCCCGGAGGGACATTCGGTACTTC. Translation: CASSPAVAFSRRDIRYF. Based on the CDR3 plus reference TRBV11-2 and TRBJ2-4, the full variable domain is EAGVAQSPRYKIIEKRQSVAFWCNPISGHATLYWYQQILGQGPKLLIQFQNNGVVDDSQLPKDRFSAERLKGVDSTLKIQPAKLEDSAVYLCASSPAVAFSRRDIRYFGAGTRLSVL.

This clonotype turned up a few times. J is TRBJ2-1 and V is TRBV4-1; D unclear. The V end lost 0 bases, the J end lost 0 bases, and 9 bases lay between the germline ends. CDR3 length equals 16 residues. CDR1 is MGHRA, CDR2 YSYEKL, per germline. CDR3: CASSQDDWSSYNEQFF. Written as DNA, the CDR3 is TGCGCCAGCAGCCAAGACGACTGGAGCTCCTACAATGAGCAGTTCTTC.

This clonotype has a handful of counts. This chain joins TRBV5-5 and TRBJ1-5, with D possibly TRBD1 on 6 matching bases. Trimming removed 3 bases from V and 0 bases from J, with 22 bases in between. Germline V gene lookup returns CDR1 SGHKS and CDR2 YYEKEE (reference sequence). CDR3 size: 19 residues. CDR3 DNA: TGTGCCAGCAGCTGGAGTGTCCGGGACACAAAATATAGCAATCAGCCCCAGCATTTT. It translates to CASSWSVRDTKYSNQPQHF.

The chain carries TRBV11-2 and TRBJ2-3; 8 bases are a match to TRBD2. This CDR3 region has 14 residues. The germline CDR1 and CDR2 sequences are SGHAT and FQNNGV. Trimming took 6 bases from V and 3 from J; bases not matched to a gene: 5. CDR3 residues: CASSNSGETDTQYF. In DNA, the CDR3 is TGTGCCAGCAGTAATAGCGGGGAGACAGATACGCAGTATTTT. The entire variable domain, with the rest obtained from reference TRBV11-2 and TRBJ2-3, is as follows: EAGVAQSPRYKIIEKRQSVAFWCNPISGHATLYWYQQILGQGPKLLIQFQNNGVVDDSQLPKDRFSAERLKGVDSTLKIQPAKLEDSAVYLCASSNSGETDTQYFGPGTRLTVL.

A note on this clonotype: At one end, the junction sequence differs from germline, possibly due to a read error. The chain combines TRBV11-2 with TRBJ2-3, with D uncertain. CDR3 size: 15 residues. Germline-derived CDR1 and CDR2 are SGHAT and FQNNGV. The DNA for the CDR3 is TGTGCTAGCAGCTTTTCAATAGTTAGCACAGATACGCAGTATTTT. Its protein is CASSFSIVSTDTQYF.

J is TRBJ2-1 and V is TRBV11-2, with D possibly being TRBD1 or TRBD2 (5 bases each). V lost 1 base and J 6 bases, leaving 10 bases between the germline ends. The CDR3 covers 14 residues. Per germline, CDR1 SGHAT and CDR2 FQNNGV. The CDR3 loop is CASSLGRGANEQFF. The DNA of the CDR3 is TGTGCCAGCAGCTTAGGCCGGGGCGCCAATGAGCAGTTCTTC.

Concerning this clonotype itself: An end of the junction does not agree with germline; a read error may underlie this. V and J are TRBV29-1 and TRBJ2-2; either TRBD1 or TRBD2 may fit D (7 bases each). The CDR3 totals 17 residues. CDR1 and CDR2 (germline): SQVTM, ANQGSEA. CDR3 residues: CSVEEVRGGMDTGGLFF. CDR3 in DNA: TGCAGCGTTGAGGAGGTCAGGGGGGGAATGGACACCGGGGGGCTGTTTTTT.

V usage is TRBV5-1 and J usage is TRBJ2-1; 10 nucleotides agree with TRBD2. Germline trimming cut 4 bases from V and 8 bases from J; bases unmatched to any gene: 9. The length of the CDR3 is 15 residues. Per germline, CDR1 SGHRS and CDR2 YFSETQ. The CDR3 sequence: CASSPGGTSVYEQFF. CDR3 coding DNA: TGCGCCAGCAGCCCGGGGGGGACTAGCGTTTATGAGCAGTTCTTC. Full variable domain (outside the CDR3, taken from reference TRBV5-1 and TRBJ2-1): KAGVTQTPRYLIKTRGQQVTLSCSPISGHRSVSWYQQTPGQGLQFLFEYFSETQRNKGNFPGRFSGRQFSNSRSEMNVSTLELGDSALYLCASSPGGTSVYEQFFGPGTRLTVL.

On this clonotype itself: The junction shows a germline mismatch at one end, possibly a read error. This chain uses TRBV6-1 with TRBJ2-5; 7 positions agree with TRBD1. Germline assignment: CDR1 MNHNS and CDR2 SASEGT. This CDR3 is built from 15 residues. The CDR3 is CASSGLQGYQETQYF. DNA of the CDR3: TGTGCCAGCAGTGGCCTACAGGGGTACCAGGAGACCCAGTACTTC.

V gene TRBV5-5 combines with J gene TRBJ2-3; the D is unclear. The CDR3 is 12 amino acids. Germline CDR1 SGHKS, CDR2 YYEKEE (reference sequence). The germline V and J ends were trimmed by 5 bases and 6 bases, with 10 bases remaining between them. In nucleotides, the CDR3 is TGTGCCAGCAGTGAAGTGAGGGATACGCAGTATTTT. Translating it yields CASSEVRDTQYF.

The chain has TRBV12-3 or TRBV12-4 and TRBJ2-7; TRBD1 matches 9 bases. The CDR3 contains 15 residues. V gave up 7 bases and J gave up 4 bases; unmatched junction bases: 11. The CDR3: CASTLTGTGRYEQYF. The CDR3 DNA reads TGTGCCAGCACCCTTACCGGGACAGGGAGGTACGAGCAGTACTTC.

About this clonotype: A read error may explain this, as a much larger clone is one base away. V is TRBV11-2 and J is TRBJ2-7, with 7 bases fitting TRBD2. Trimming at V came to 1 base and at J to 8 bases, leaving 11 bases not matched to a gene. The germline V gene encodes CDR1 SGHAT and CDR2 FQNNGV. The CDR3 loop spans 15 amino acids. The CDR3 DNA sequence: TGTGCCAGCAGCTTAGGAGACGGGAGGAGGGCCCAGCAGTACTTC. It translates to CASSLGDGRRAQQYF.

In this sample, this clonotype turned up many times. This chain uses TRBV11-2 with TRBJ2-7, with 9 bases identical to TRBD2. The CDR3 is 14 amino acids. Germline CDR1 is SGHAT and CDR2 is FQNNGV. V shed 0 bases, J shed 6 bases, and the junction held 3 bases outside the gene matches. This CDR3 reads CASSLEASGIEQYF. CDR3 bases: TGTGCCAGCAGCTTAGAGGCTAGCGGGATCGAGCAGTACTTC.